This passage covers 24 T cell receptor beta chains from one sample sequenced in a study of CD8+ T cells in alopecia areata. RNA extraction and reverse transcription yielded cDNA as sequencing template. Sequencing was performed with immunoSEQ multiplex PCR; in TCRdb, only in-frame clones are kept and a portion is missing. The sample lists roughly 100,000 clones, about 60% occurring once. Source material: CD4+ T cells sorted from blood. The receptors originated from a human donor in good health.

The chain carries TRBV5-1 and TRBJ2-5; D may correspond to TRBD1 or TRBD2 (5 bases each). This CDR3 is built from 19 residues. Per germline, CDR1 SGHRS and CDR2 YFSETQ. The V end was cut by 2 bases, the J end by 1 base, with 24 bases between. DNA of the CDR3: TGCGCCAGCAGCTTAGGGGCCGGGGAGACCGCCGGGACCCAAGAGACCCAGTACTTC. Protein product: CASSLGAGETAGTQETQYF.

V gene TRBV7-2 combines with J gene TRBJ1-5; no definite D call. CDR3 length: 13 residues. V lost 5 bases to trimming and J lost 9 bases, with 14 bases between them. The V gene's germline CDR1 is SGHTA and CDR2 FQGNSA. The CDR3 sequence is CASSLTSLGPQHF. In DNA form, the CDR3 reads TGTGCCAGCAGCCTGACCTCGTTAGGGCCCCAGCATTTT.

This clone has only a few counts. The chain has TRBV28 and TRBJ1-5, with D tentatively TRBD1 (6 bases). Per the germline V gene, CDR1 is MDHEN and CDR2 is SYDVKM. There are 15 residues in the CDR3. Between the trimmed V and J ends, which lost 3 bases and 4 bases, there was a span of 13 bases. CDR3 coding DNA: TGTGCCAGCAGTTTTGTGGGGGCGCGTAATCAGCCCCAGCATTTT. Residues: CASSFVGARNQPQHF.

This chain connects TRBV6-6 to TRBJ2-5, with TRBD1 as a possible D gene (6 bases). Deletions cut 1 base from V and 4 bases from J, with 13 bases between. CDR3 length: 15 amino acids. Germline V gene data show CDR1 as MNHNY and CDR2 as SVGAGI (reference sequence). The CDR3 DNA follows: TGTGCCAGCAGTTACTGGGACACGGCCTTAGAGACCCAGTACTTC. Its translation is CASSYWDTALETQYF.

CDR3 nucleotides: TGTGCCAGCAGTTTAGTTCCGAACACTGAAGCTTTCTTT. Protein: CASSLVPNTEAFF. The gene calls are TRBV27 and TRBJ1-1; D is undetermined. Germline V gene sequence: CDR1 MNHEY, CDR2 SMNVEV (reference sequence). Trimming stripped 2 bases from V and 1 base from J, with 5 bases between. CDR3 length: 13 amino acids.

The chain uses TRBV2 and TRBJ1-5, with no clear D. Trimming took off 1 base at V and 5 bases at J, with 12 bases between the two ends. Germline V gives CDR1 SNHLY, CDR2 FYNNEI. This CDR3 contains 15 residues. CDR3 in DNA: TGTGCCAGCAGTGAAGACGATTTTTGGGATCAGCCCCAGCATTTT. Translating it yields CASSEDDFWDQPQHF.

The chain joins TRBV6-6 to TRBJ2-7, with D possibly being TRBD2 (5 bases). The CDR3 runs 12 residues. V was shortened by 6 bases and J by 6 bases, with 12 bases between the two germline ends. Germline V gene data show CDR1 as MNHNY and CDR2 as SVGAGI (reference sequence). The DNA of the CDR3 is TGTGCCAGCAGACCCTCTGAGGGCGAGCAGTACTTC. Its translation is CASRPSEGEQYF.

The rearrangement joins TRBV28 to TRBJ2-7; 8 bases fit TRBD1. Germline CDR1 MDHEN, CDR2 SYDVKM. V lost 6 bases to trimming and J lost 5 bases; unmatched junction nucleotides: 3. CDR3 length: 12 amino acids. CDR3 coding DNA: TGTGCCAGCAGACAGGGGGGCAACGAGCAGTACTTC. Translating it yields CASRQGGNEQYF.

This clone has only a few counts. The chain combines TRBV7-2 with TRBJ2-3, with 8 bases matching TRBD2. In germline, CDR1 is SGHTA, CDR2 FQGNSA. The CDR3 is made up of 14 amino acids. V was clipped by 5 bases and J by 5 bases; unmatched bases: 6. The CDR3 region has the DNA TGTGCCAGCAGCCTGGGACTAGAGGTAGATACGCAGTATTTT. It encodes CASSLGLEVDTQYF.

The gene calls are TRBV2 and TRBJ1-4, with D perhaps matching TRBD1 (5 bases). Germline lookup yields CDR1 SNHLY and CDR2 FYNNEI. Trimming removed 6 bases at V and 5 bases at J, with 10 bases between. This CDR3 contains 13 residues. CDR3 sequence (DNA): TGTGCCAGCAGGAGAGGGGAAAATGAAAAACTGTTTTTT. It yields the protein CASRRGENEKLFF.

The chain joins TRBV28 to TRBJ1-1; D remains ambiguous. The V gene lost 4 bases and the J gene lost 8 bases, with 8 bases spanning the gap. The CDR3 runs 11 residues. CDR1 and CDR2 from the germline V gene are MDHEN and SYDVKM. The CDR3 bases are TGTGCCAGCAGTTCCCTCGTCGAAGCTTTCTTT. This encodes CASSSLVEAFF.

The CDR3 region is CASSQLPSGGSGETQYF. CDR3 DNA sequence: TGTGCCAGCAGCCAATTACCCAGCGGGGGGTCCGGGGAGACCCAGTACTTC. The chain recombines TRBV7-6 with TRBJ2-5, with TRBD2 matching 9 bases. Per the germline V gene, CDR1 is SGHVS and CDR2 is FNYEAQ. The CDR3 covers 17 residues. The V segment lost 5 bases and the J segment 5 bases; nucleotides outside the gene matches: 15. The complete variable domain, with remaining parts taken from reference TRBV7-6 and TRBJ2-5, reads GAGVSQSPRYKVTKRGQDVALRCDPISGHVSLYWYRQALGQGPEFLTYFNYEAQQDKSGLPNDRFSAERPEGSISTLTIQRTEQRDSAMYRCASSQLPSGGSGETQYFGPGTRLLVL.

J is TRBJ2-3 and V is TRBV4-3; D remains unclear. CDR3 size: 13 residues. Looked up from germline, CDR1 is LGHNA and CDR2 is YSLEER. V shed 4 bases and J shed 5 bases, with 10 bases lying between them. The CDR3 sequence is CASSPHPLDTQYF. In DNA form, the CDR3 reads TGCGCCAGCAGCCCCCACCCATTAGATACGCAGTATTTT.

The rearrangement links TRBV7-3 to TRBJ2-3; D gene unclear. Per the germline V gene, CDR1 is SGHTA and CDR2 is FQGTGA. V lost 5 bases, J lost 0 bases, and 3 bases lay in between. CDR3 length: 12 amino acids. In DNA, the CDR3 is TGTGCCAGCAGCCAGAGCACAGATACGCAGTATTTT. This gives the protein CASSQSTDTQYF.

V usage is TRBV29-1 and J usage is TRBJ2-1; 7 bases map to TRBD1. V shed 4 bases and J 4 bases; nucleotides not matched to a gene: 10. The CDR3 length is 15 residues. In germline, CDR1 is SQVTM, CDR2 ANQGSEA. The CDR3 is CSVVRGDRRYNEQFF. In DNA form, the CDR3 reads TGCAGCGTTGTTCGAGGGGACAGAAGATACAATGAGCAGTTCTTC.

This chain uses TRBV28 with TRBJ1-5; D perhaps matches TRBD1 (5 bases). Looked up from germline, CDR1 is MDHEN and CDR2 is SYDVKM. This CDR3 region has 18 residues. Trimming cost V 1 base and J 0 bases, with 16 bases left between them. CDR3 protein: CASSLFQGWTYSNQPQHF. DNA of the CDR3: TGTGCCAGCAGTTTATTTCAGGGTTGGACTTATAGCAATCAGCCCCAGCATTTT.

The gene calls are TRBV30 and TRBJ2-7, with a possible D match to TRBD1 (6 bases). Deletions cut 3 bases from V and 0 bases from J, with 12 bases between. Germline V gene data show CDR1 as GTSNPN and CDR2 as SVGIG (reference sequence). The CDR3 loop spans 14 amino acids. CDR3 region: CAWRSRTASYEQYF. The CDR3 region has the DNA TGTGCCTGGAGATCCAGGACAGCCTCCTACGAGCAGTACTTC.

This clone was seen repeatedly, ten times or more. The chain employs TRBV19 and TRBJ2-7; TRBD1 matches at 8 bases. CDR3 length equals 11 residues. V lost 10 bases to trimming and J lost 11 bases; unmatched junction nucleotides: 10. Per the germline V gene, CDR1 is LNHDA and CDR2 is SQIVND (reference sequence). The CDR3: CATTTGGKKYF. The DNA of the CDR3 is TGTGCCACCACTACAGGGGGAAAAAAGTACTTC.

This clone was counted between two and nine times. CDR3 sequence (DNA): TGTGCCAGCAGCTTATGGGAGGGGAGCTCCTACAATGAGCAGTTCTTC. This gives the protein CASSLWEGSSYNEQFF. The rearrangement links TRBV7-2 to TRBJ2-1; 7 positions agree with TRBD2. Germline loops: CDR1 SGHTA, CDR2 FQGNSA. The CDR3 covers 16 residues. The V segment lost 2 bases and the J segment 0 bases; nucleotides outside the gene matches: 4.

The chain joins TRBV30 to TRBJ1-1; a weak D match, TRBD1 (5 bases). V lost 6 bases to trimming and J lost 1 base, with 12 bases between them. The CDR3 is 13 residues long. Germline V gives CDR1 GTSNPN, CDR2 SVGIG (reference sequence). CDR3 sequence reads: CACYATENTEAFF. As DNA, the CDR3 is TGTGCCTGTTACGCGACAGAGAACACTGAAGCTTTCTTT.

The V gene is TRBV12-5, the J gene TRBJ1-1, with unresolved D. This CDR3 region has 13 residues. The germline V gene encodes CDR1 LGHNT and CDR2 FRNRAP. Trimming took 4 bases from V and 5 from J, leaving 11 bases between them. CDR3 amino acids: CASGSGVGTEAFF. The CDR3 bases are TGTGCTAGTGGTTCTGGCGTGGGGACTGAAGCTTTCTTT.

The V and J genes are TRBV6-1 and TRBJ1-5; the match to TRBD1 covers 8 bases. The CDR3 consists of 14 residues. The germline gives CDR1 MNHNS, CDR2 SASEGT. V was clipped by 6 bases and J by 4 bases; unmatched bases: 5. The CDR3 spells CASSRDRSNQPQHF. The CDR3 nucleotides are TGTGCCAGCAGCCGGGACAGGTCTAATCAGCCCCAGCATTTT.

The chain recombines TRBV25-1 with TRBJ1-2; D perhaps matches TRBD1 (6 bases). The V gene lost 0 bases and the J gene lost 8 bases, with 10 bases spanning the gap. CDR1 is MGHDK and CDR2 is SYGVNS in the germline V gene. The CDR3 length is 13 residues. CDR3 in amino acids: CASSEYRQEGYTF. The CDR3 nucleotides are TGTGCCAGCAGTGAATACCGACAGGAGGGCTACACCTTC.

The chain joins TRBV10-3 to TRBJ2-1; unclear D gene. The germline V and J ends were trimmed by 7 bases and 5 bases, with 12 bases remaining between them. The CDR3 extends over 13 amino acids. Germline loops: CDR1 ENHRY, CDR2 SYGVKD. CDR3 coding DNA: TGTGCCATCACTATGGACGAGAACAATGAGCAGTTCTTC. Residues: CAITMDENNEQFF.